These 5 T cell receptor beta chains originate from one sample sequenced in a study of T-cell reconstitution after alpha-beta-depleted transplantation in children. Unique molecular identifiers featured in how the TCRbeta library was prepared. MiXCR was run by TCRdb on the PCR reads, yielding one entry per CDR3 protein. The table has around 600,000 distinct CDR3 sequences, 16% seen once. Specimen: PBMCs from the stem cell graft donor, collected from the stem cell graft. Source of these receptors: a human donor who donated a stem cell graft to a child with acute myeloid leukemia.

This clonotype came up many times. This chain connects TRBV20-1 to TRBJ2-1; maybe TRBD2 (6 bases). Trimming pared 7 bases from V and 4 bases from J, leaving 17 bases between. CDR3 length: 14 residues. Germline V CDR1 and CDR2: DFQATT, SNEGSKA (reference sequence). In DNA form, the CDR3 reads TGCAGTGTCGAAGAGGGGAGGAGATACAATGAGCAGTTCTTC. This sequence encodes CSVEEGRRYNEQFF.

This clonotype was detected ten times or more. The chain recombines TRBV10-3 with TRBJ2-3; 12 bases fit TRBD2. The germline V gene encodes CDR1 ENHRY and CDR2 SYGVKD. The CDR3 sequence is 14 residues long. Trimming removed 6 bases from V and 8 bases from J; junction bases left unmatched: 6. CDR3 bases: TGTGCCATCAGCGGACTAGCGGGGAGTTCTACGCAGTATTTT. This gives the protein CAISGLAGSSTQYF.

There are many counts of this clonotype. V is TRBV5-1 and J is TRBJ2-7; weak D call: TRBD1 (6 bases). Germline V gives CDR1 SGHRS, CDR2 YFSETQ. CDR3 length: 14 residues. V dropped 0 bases and J dropped 4 bases, with 11 bases sitting between them. The CDR3 here is CASSLDREVYEQYF. CDR3 bases: TGCGCCAGCAGCTTGGACAGGGAAGTATACGAGCAGTACTTC.

V is TRBV7-2 and J is TRBJ2-5, with D possibly being TRBD2 (7 bases). The V and J ends lost 5 bases and 6 bases respectively, with 16 bases between them. The CDR3 runs 14 residues. Germline V gene data show CDR1 as SGHTA and CDR2 as FQGNSA. The CDR3 DNA reads TGTGCCAGCAGCCCCCGTGGGGGGGCACAGACCCAGTACTTC. Protein: CASSPRGGAQTQYF.

Only a few counts were recorded for this clonotype. V gene TRBV4-1 combines with J gene TRBJ2-5; the D gene is possibly TRBD2 (5 bases). This CDR3 is built from 15 residues. Germline V gives CDR1 MGHRA, CDR2 YSYEKL. Trimming shortened V by 5 bases and J by 4 bases, and 17 bases separated the two germline ends. The CDR3 coding sequence is TGCGCCAGCAGCTATGAAATGGTTGCGGGAGAGACCCAGTACTTC. This codes for CASSYEMVAGETQYF.